These 29 T cell receptor beta chains came from one sample sequenced in a study of blood T cell repertoires in COVID-19. Profiled with immunoSEQ multiplex PCR; TCRdb holds only in-frame clones, not every one. The data show around 100,000 clones, 65% to 90% seen once. The sample taken for sequencing was PBMCs or T cells enriched from blood (not recorded which). These TCRs come from a woman aged 50 to 60 who had recovered from COVID-19.

The V call is TRBV27, the J call TRBJ2-7; 7 nucleotides match TRBD1. The CDR3 has 12 amino acids. V lost 5 bases and J lost 6; bases outside the gene matches: 4. CDR1 is MNHEY and CDR2 is SMNVEV in the germline V gene (reference sequence). The CDR3: CASSTGVGEQYF. In DNA form, the CDR3 reads TGTGCCAGCAGTACAGGGGTTGGCGAGCAGTACTTC.

V and J are TRBV14 and TRBJ2-1, with TRBD2 matching over 8 bases. This CDR3 is built from 15 residues. CDR1 and CDR2 (germline): SGHDN, FVKESK. J gave up 6 bases and V 1 base, and 5 bases lay outside the gene matches. The CDR3 DNA reads as TGTGCCAGCAGCCAAGGGCTAGCGGGTATCAATGAGCAGTTCTTC. It specifies CASSQGLAGINEQFF.

This sequence joins TRBV28 and TRBJ2-7; D remains ambiguous. Germline V gene sequence: CDR1 MDHEN, CDR2 SYDVKM. There are 14 residues in the CDR3. V gave up 2 bases and J gave up 3 bases, with 11 bases separating them. The CDR3 DNA reads TGTGCCAGCAGTTTACAGCAGGTATACTACGAGCAGTACTTC. As protein: CASSLQQVYYEQYF.

The gene calls are TRBV25-1 and TRBJ2-7; TRBD2 agrees at 9 bases. V shed 3 bases and J 1 base; nucleotides not matched to a gene: 7. In germline, CDR1 is MGHDK, CDR2 SYGVNS. This CDR3 has 16 amino acids. The CDR3 region is CASSEGGLAGSYEQYF. DNA for the CDR3: TGTGCCAGCAGTGAGGGGGGACTAGCTGGGTCCTACGAGCAGTACTTC.

This chain links TRBV3-1 (or the pseudogene TRBV3-2) with TRBJ1-1; D remains ambiguous. The V gene lost 0 bases and the J gene lost 7 bases, with 6 bases spanning the gap. CDR3 size: 12 residues. Germline loops: CDR1 LGHDT, CDR2 YNNKEL (reference sequence). The CDR3 loop reads CASSQERDEAFF. CDR3 nucleotides: TGTGCCAGCAGCCAAGAACGAGATGAAGCTTTCTTT.

The chain links TRBV7-7 to TRBJ1-1; D might be TRBD1 (5 bases). The CDR3 is 15 residues long. Per the germline V gene, CDR1 is SSHAT and CDR2 is FNYEAQ (reference sequence). The germline V and J ends were trimmed by 5 bases and 0 bases, with 13 bases remaining between them. The DNA for the CDR3 is TGTGCCAGCAGCCCAACTCAGGGTTTGAACACTGAAGCTTTCTTT. Its protein product is CASSPTQGLNTEAFF.

The chain recombines TRBV18 with TRBJ2-1; TRBD2 aligns across 9 bases. V lost 3 bases and J lost 9; bases outside the gene matches: 9. Germline loops: CDR1 KGHSH, CDR2 LQKENI. The CDR3 extends over 15 amino acids. The CDR3 reads CASSPGLASVGEQFF. The CDR3 DNA reads TGTGCCAGCTCACCCGGACTAGCGAGTGTGGGTGAGCAGTTCTTC. Combining the CDR3 with reference TRBV18 and TRBJ2-1 gives the whole variable domain NAGVMQNPRHLVRRRGQEARLRCSPMKGHSHVYWYRQLPEEGLKFMVYLQKENIIDESGMPKERFSAEFPKEGPSILRIQQVVRGDSAAYFCASSPGLASVGEQFFGPGTRLTVL.

The chain combines TRBV27 with TRBJ2-7, with D possibly TRBD2 on 5 matching bases. Trimming removed 5 bases from V and 3 bases from J, with 17 bases in between. The CDR3 runs to 15 residues. The germline CDR1 and CDR2 sequences are MNHEY and SMNVEV (reference sequence). The CDR3 nucleotides are TGTGCCAGCAGTCCAGGACTGGTTAAGTACTACGAGCAGTACTTC. The encoded protein is CASSPGLVKYYEQYF.

The chain recombines TRBV27 with TRBJ1-5; D is ambiguous. Germline values: CDR1 MNHEY, CDR2 SMNVEV (reference sequence). The CDR3 is 15 residues long. Trimming took 2 bases from V and 2 from J, leaving 10 bases between them. CDR3 amino acids: CASSLNMAGNQPQHF. The DNA for the CDR3 is TGTGCCAGCAGTTTAAATATGGCTGGCAATCAGCCCCAGCATTTT.

The gene calls are TRBV11-1 and TRBJ2-7, with 9 positions matching TRBD1. Germline CDR1 reads SGHAT; CDR2 reads FQDESV (reference sequence). The V and J ends lost 3 bases and 2 bases, in that order; junction bases with no gene match: 5. This CDR3 is built from 15 residues. The CDR3 here is CASSFSGQGPYEQYF. Written as DNA, the CDR3 is TGTGCCAGCAGCTTTTCGGGACAGGGACCCTACGAGCAGTACTTC.

The chain recombines TRBV9 with TRBJ2-6; D is possibly TRBD1 (6 bases). Trimming pared 4 bases from V and 0 bases from J, leaving 14 bases between. Germline V gives CDR1 SGDLS, CDR2 YYNGEE. The CDR3 sequence is 17 residues long. Written as DNA, the CDR3 is TGTGCCAGCAGCTTCGACAGGCAAAGCTCTGGGGCCAACGTCCTGACTTTC. Translating it yields CASSFDRQSSGANVLTF.

The rearrangement links TRBV28 to TRBJ1-4; D is unclear. Germline CDR1 and CDR2: MDHEN and SYDVKM. The CDR3 totals 14 residues. The V end was cut by 3 bases, the J end by 3 bases, with 8 bases between. The CDR3 coding sequence is TGTGCCAGCAGTTTGACTGCAGCTAATGAAAAACTGTTTTTT. This sequence encodes CASSLTAANEKLFF.

The rearrangement uses TRBV3-1 (or the pseudogene TRBV3-2) and TRBJ1-2; D remains ambiguous. Germline CDR1 is LGHDT and CDR2 is YNNKEL (reference sequence). The V end was cut by 0 bases, the J end by 0 bases, with 8 bases between. CDR3 length: 15 amino acids. In nucleotides, the CDR3 is TGTGCCAGCAGCCAAGACCCTAGCGCTAACTATGGCTACACCTTC. Translation: CASSQDPSANYGYTF.

Written as DNA, the CDR3 is TGTGCCAGCAGCTTGGGCGACAGGGGGCGATTTGGGACCCAGTACTTC. Amino acid sequence: CASSLGDRGRFGTQYF. The chain is built from TRBV5-4 and TRBJ2-5; 10 bases align to TRBD1. With V trimmed by 0 bases and J by 7 bases, 9 bases remained unmatched. CDR3 length: 16 residues. The V gene's germline CDR1 is SGHNT and CDR2 YYREEE (reference sequence).

This chain's CDR3 is CASSTSGQGSYEQYF. In nucleotides, the CDR3 is TGTGCCAGCAGTACCTCCGGACAGGGATCCTACGAGCAGTACTTC. The chain joins TRBV28 to TRBJ2-7; 8 bases match TRBD1. The CDR3 spans 15 residues. Germline CDR1 and CDR2: MDHEN and SYDVKM. The J segment lost 1 base and the V segment lost 5 bases, leaving 7 bases of the junction unmatched.

The chain joins TRBV14 to TRBJ1-1; 10 bases are shared with TRBD1. This CDR3 region has 15 residues. The V gene's germline CDR1 is SGHDN and CDR2 FVKESK. V lost 4 bases, J lost 5 bases, and 7 bases stayed unmatched. CDR3 residues: CASSRPGTGDTEAFF. CDR3 bases: TGTGCCAGCAGCCGCCCTGGGACAGGGGATACTGAAGCTTTCTTT.

This sequence joins TRBV18 and TRBJ2-5, with 12 bases that match TRBD2. CDR1 KGHSH and CDR2 LQKENI come from the germline V gene. This CDR3 has 15 amino acids. The trim removed 3 bases at V and 5 bases at J, leaving 4 bases unmatched. CDR3 loop: CASSPVTSGRETQYF. CDR3 coding DNA: TGTGCCAGCTCACCGGTTACTAGCGGGAGGGAGACCCAGTACTTC.

The V gene is TRBV7-9, the J gene TRBJ2-5; tentatively, D is TRBD1 (6 bases). The length of the CDR3 is 15 residues. The V gene's germline CDR1 is SEHNR and CDR2 FQNEAQ (reference sequence). The V gene lost 3 bases and the J gene lost 3 bases, with 14 bases spanning the gap. DNA of the CDR3: TGTGCCAGCAGCTTCCTACAGGGAAACAAAGAGACCCAGTACTTC. This translates into CASSFLQGNKETQYF.

This chain connects TRBV4-2 to TRBJ1-2, with TRBD1 as a possible D gene (5 bases). Trimming took off 1 base at V and 4 bases at J, with 10 bases between the two ends. The CDR3 contains 14 residues. Germline V gene sequence: CDR1 LGHNA, CDR2 YNFKEQ. CDR3 region: CASSQAGPGYGYTF. CDR3 bases: TGTGCCAGCAGCCAAGCAGGGCCGGGCTATGGCTACACCTTC.

The rearrangement joins TRBV15 to TRBJ2-2; TRBD2 matches at 7 bases. V shed 1 base and J 4 bases; nucleotides not matched to a gene: 0. The CDR3 is 14 amino acids. CDR1 is LNHNV, CDR2 YYDKDF, per germline (reference sequence). CDR3 nucleotide sequence: TGTGCCACCAGCAGAGGCGGGGGCACCGGGGAGCTGTTTTTT. Amino acids: CATSRGGGTGELFF.

The chain couples TRBV5-8 to TRBJ2-3, with 10 bases fitting TRBD2. This CDR3 has 15 residues. Per the germline V gene, CDR1 is SGHTS and CDR2 is YDEGEE. V lost 4 bases and J lost 5; bases outside the gene matches: 7. The CDR3 protein is CASSPSGGGKDTQYF. The CDR3 DNA sequence: TGTGCCAGCAGCCCGAGCGGGGGGGGGAAAGATACGCAGTATTTT.

This chain uses TRBV5-6 with TRBJ2-1; 10 bases match TRBD1. Germline values: CDR1 SGHDT, CDR2 YYEEEE. The V gene end was trimmed by 1 base and the J gene end by 4 bases; junction bases not matched to a gene: 8. The CDR3 runs 17 residues. The CDR3 here is CASSLMGQGIIYNEQFF. The CDR3 nucleotides are TGTGCCAGCAGCTTGATGGGACAGGGGATAATTTACAATGAGCAGTTCTTC.

This clone was observed a few times. The chain has TRBV27 and TRBJ1-6, with 10 nucleotides matching TRBD1. In germline, CDR1 is MNHEY, CDR2 SMNVEV (reference sequence). This CDR3 region has 16 residues. V was pared by 5 bases and J by 6 bases, with 7 bases of the junction left unmatched. CDR3 nucleotide sequence: TGTGCCAGCAGTCCCTGGACAGGGGGTTTTAATTCACCCCTCCACTTT. Translated, it gives CASSPWTGGFNSPLHF.

This clone was detected a few times. This CDR3 reads CASSSLGGGADTQYF. The CDR3 DNA reads TGCGCCAGCAGCTCCCTCGGGGGGGGAGCAGATACGCAGTATTTT. This sequence joins TRBV5-1 and TRBJ2-3; TRBD2 aligns across 8 bases. Germline loops: CDR1 SGHRS, CDR2 YFSETQ. The CDR3 extends over 15 amino acids. Trimming removed 3 bases from V and 4 bases from J; junction bases left unmatched: 7.

This chain links TRBV5-1 with TRBJ2-1, with unresolved D. Per the germline V gene, CDR1 is SGHRS and CDR2 is YFSETQ. The CDR3 is 15 amino acids. V was clipped by 6 bases and J by 6 bases, with 19 bases between them. Written as DNA, the CDR3 is TGCGCCAGCACGTTGGCCAGCAGGCTGGTCAATGAGCAGTTCTTC. Translation: CASTLASRLVNEQFF.

This clone appeared a single time. This chain links TRBV5-4 with TRBJ1-1; D possibly corresponds to TRBD1 (6 bases). Trimming took 5 bases from V and 2 from J, leaving 13 bases between them. This CDR3 is 14 amino acids long. The germline CDR1 and CDR2 sequences are SGHNT and YYREEE (reference sequence). This CDR3 is CASREGGGNTEAFF. In DNA, the CDR3 is TGTGCCAGCAGGGAAGGGGGGGGAAACACTGAAGCTTTCTTT.

In this sample, this clone turned up once. This chain links TRBV28 with TRBJ1-2; D is uncertain. The ends were cut back, 2 bases at V and 5 bases at J, with 15 bases in the middle. CDR1 and CDR2 (germline): MDHEN, SYDVKM. This CDR3 has 15 amino acids. The chain's CDR3 is CASSLRGQEPYGYTF. The CDR3, as DNA: TGTGCCAGCAGTTTAAGAGGGCAGGAACCTTATGGCTACACCTTC.

This clone showed up just once. The chain employs TRBV19 and TRBJ2-5; possible D gene TRBD2, 6 bases. Germline CDR1 is LNHDA and CDR2 is SQIVND (reference sequence). The CDR3 runs to 13 residues. V lost 7 bases, J lost 1 base, and 10 bases lay in between. This CDR3 reads CASKASAQETQYF. In DNA form, the CDR3 reads TGTGCCAGTAAGGCTAGCGCCCAAGAGACCCAGTACTTC.

The chain recombines TRBV28 with TRBJ1-5; D perhaps matches TRBD1 (6 bases). Between the trimmed V and J ends, which lost 5 bases and 2 bases, there was a span of 13 bases. The CDR3 sequence is 15 residues long. CDR1 is MDHEN, CDR2 SYDVKM, per germline. As DNA, the CDR3 is TGTGCCAGCAGTCCACAGGGTATGGGCAATCAGCCCCAGCATTTT. Translation: CASSPQGMGNQPQHF. Drawing the rest from reference TRBV28 and TRBJ1-5, the complete variable domain is DVKVTQSSRYLVKRTGEKVFLECVQDMDHENMFWYRQDPGLGLRLIYFSYDVKMKEKGDIPEGYSVSREKKERFSLILESASTNQTSMYLCASSPQGMGNQPQHFGDGTRLSIL.